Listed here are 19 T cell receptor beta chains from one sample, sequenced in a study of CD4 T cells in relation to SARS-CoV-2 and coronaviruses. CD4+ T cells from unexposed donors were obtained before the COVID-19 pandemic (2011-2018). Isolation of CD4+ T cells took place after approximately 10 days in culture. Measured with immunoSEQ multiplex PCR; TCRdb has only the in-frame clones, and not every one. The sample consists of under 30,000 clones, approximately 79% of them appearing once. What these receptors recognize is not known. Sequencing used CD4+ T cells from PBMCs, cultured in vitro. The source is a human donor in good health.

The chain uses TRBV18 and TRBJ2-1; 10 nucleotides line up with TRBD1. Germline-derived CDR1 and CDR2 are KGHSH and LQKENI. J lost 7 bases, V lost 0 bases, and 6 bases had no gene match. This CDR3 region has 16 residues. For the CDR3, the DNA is TGTGCCAGCTCACCACCGACAGGGGGCGCGCGGAATGAGCAGTTCTTC. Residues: CASSPPTGGARNEQFF.

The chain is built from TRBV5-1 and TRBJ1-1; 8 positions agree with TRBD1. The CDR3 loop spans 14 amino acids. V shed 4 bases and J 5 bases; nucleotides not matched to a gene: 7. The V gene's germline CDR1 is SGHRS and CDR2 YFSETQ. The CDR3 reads CASSTLQGDTEAFF. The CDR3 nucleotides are TGCGCCAGCAGCACTCTACAGGGGGATACTGAAGCTTTCTTT.

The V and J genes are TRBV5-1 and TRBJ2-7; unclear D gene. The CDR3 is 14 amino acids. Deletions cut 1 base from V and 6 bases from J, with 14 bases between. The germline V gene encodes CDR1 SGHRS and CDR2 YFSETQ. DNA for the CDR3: TGCGCCAGCAGCTTGACGACGGGTGACCTCGAGCAGTACTTC. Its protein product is CASSLTTGDLEQYF.

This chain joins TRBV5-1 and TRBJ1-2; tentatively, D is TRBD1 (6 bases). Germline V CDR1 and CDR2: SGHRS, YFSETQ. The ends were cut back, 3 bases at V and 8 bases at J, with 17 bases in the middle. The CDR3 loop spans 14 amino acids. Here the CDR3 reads CASSSNKDSNGYTF. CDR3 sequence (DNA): TGCGCCAGCAGCTCAAACAAGGACAGTAACGGCTACACCTTC.

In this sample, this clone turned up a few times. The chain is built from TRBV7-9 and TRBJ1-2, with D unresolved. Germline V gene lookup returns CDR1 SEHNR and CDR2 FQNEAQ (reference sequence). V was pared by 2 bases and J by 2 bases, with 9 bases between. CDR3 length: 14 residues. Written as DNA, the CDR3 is TGTGCCAGCAGCTTATGGACTGAGAACTATGGCTACACCTTC. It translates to CASSLWTENYGYTF.

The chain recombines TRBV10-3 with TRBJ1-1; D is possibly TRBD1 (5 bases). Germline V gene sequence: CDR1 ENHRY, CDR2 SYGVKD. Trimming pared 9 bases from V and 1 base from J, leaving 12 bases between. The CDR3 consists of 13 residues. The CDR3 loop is CAMHGAENTEAFF. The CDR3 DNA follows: TGTGCCATGCATGGGGCAGAGAACACTGAAGCTTTCTTT.

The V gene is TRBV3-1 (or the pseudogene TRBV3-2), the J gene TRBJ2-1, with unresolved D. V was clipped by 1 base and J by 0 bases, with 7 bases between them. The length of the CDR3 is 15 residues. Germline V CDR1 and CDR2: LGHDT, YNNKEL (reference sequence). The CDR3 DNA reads TGTGCCAGCAGCCAAGCGGATAGCTCCTACAATGAGCAGTTCTTC. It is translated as CASSQADSSYNEQFF.

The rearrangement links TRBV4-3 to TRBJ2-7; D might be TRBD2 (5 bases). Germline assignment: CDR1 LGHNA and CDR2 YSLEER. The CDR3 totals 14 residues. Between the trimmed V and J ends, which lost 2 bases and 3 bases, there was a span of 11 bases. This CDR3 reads CASSQSRGYYEQYF. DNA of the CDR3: TGCGCCAGCAGCCAATCACGGGGATACTACGAGCAGTACTTC.

The CDR3 here is CASSLVQGTYNEQFF. The CDR3 DNA follows: TGTGCCAGCAGCTTGGTTCAGGGGACCTACAATGAGCAGTTCTTC. The chain carries TRBV5-6 and TRBJ2-1; D might be TRBD1 (6 bases). Germline V CDR1 and CDR2: SGHDT, YYEEEE. The length of the CDR3 is 15 residues. V was pared by 0 bases and J by 2 bases, with 9 bases between.

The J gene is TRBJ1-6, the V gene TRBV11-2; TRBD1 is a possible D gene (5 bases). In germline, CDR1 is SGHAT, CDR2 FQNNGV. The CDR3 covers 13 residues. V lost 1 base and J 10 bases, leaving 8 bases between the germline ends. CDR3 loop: CASSLGGSSPLHF. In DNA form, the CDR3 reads TGTGCCAGCAGCTTAGGGGGGTCGTCACCCCTCCACTTT.

This chain's CDR3 is CASGLTEYEQYF. The DNA of the CDR3 is TGTGCTAGTGGTTTGACCGAATACGAGCAGTACTTC. This rearrangement joins TRBV12-5 to TRBJ2-7; D call uncertain. The CDR3 is 12 amino acids. Deletions cut 2 bases from V and 4 bases from J, with 6 bases between. The germline V gene encodes CDR1 LGHNT and CDR2 FRNRAP.

CDR3 DNA sequence: TGTGCCAGCACCAGGACTAGCGGGGGGCCCTACGAGCAGTACTTC. Its translation is CASTRTSGGPYEQYF. This chain joins TRBV2 and TRBJ2-7; 14 nucleotides match TRBD2. V was pared by 7 bases and J by 2 bases, with 4 bases of the junction left unmatched. The CDR3 runs to 15 residues. Germline CDR1 and CDR2: SNHLY and FYNNEI.

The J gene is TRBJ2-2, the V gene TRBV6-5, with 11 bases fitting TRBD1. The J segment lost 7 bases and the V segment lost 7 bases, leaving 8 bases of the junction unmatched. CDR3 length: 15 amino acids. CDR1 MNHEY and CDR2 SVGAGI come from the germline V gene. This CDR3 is CASIGTGGPSGELFF. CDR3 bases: TGTGCCAGCATCGGGACAGGGGGGCCCAGCGGGGAGCTGTTTTTT.

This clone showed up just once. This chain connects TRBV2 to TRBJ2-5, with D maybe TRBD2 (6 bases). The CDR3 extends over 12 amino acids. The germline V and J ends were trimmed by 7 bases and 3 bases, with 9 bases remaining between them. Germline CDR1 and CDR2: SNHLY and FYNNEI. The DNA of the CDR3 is TGTGCCAGCATTGGAGGGGAAGAGACCCAGTACTTC. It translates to CASIGGEETQYF.

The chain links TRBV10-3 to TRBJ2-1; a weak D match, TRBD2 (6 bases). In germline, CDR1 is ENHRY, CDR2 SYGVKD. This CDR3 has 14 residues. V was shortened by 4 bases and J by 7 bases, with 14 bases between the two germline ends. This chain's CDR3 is CAISARDLDNEQFF. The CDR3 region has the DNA TGTGCCATCAGTGCGCGGGACTTGGATAATGAGCAGTTCTTC.

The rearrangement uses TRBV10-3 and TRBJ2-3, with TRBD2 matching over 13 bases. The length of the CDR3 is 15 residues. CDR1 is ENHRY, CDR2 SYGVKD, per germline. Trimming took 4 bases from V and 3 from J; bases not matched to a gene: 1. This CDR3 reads CAISGTSGRTDTQYF. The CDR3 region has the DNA TGTGCCATCAGTGGGACTAGCGGGAGAACAGATACGCAGTATTTT.

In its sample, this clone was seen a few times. The CDR3 reads CASSWVAAAGGTEAFF. For the CDR3, the DNA is TGTGCCAGCAGCTGGGTAGCGGCCGCGGGGGGCACTGAAGCTTTCTTT. This chain connects TRBV5-6 to TRBJ1-1; tentatively, D is TRBD1 (5 bases). Trimming removed 3 bases from V and 4 bases from J, with 19 bases in between. The V gene's germline CDR1 is SGHDT and CDR2 YYEEEE. The CDR3 is 16 amino acids. Supplemented by reference TRBV5-6 and TRBJ1-1, the full variable domain reads DAGVTQSPTHLIKTRGQQVTLRCSPKSGHDTVSWYQQALGQGPQFIFQYYEEEERQRGNFPDRFSGHQFPNYSSELNVNALLLGDSALYLCASSWVAAAGGTEAFFGQGTRLTVV.

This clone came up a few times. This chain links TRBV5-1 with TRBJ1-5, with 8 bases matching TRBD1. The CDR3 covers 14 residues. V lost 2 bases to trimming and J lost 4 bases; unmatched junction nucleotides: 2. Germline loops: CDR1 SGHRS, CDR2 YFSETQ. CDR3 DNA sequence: TGCGCCAGCAGCTTCACAGGGGGTAATCAGCCCCAGCATTTT. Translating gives CASSFTGGNQPQHF.

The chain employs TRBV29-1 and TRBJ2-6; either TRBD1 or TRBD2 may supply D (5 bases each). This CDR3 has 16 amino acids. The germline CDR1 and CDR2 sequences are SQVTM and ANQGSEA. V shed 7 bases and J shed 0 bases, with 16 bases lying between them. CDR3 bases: TGCAGCGCCGCCGGGACGGAGAGCTCTGGGGCCAACGTCCTGACTTTC. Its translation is CSAAGTESSGANVLTF.